This T cell receptor (beta chain) was captured by sequencing in a study of blood T cell repertoires in COVID-19. Original handling: Amplification of reference gene primers was used by the study to estimate nucleated cell counts. Generated by immunoSEQ multiplex PCR, the TCRdb table keeps only in-frame clones and is missing some. V and J calls and clone size are those listed in that table; D and trimming were worked out from the DNA. The table has about 190,000 clones, around 84% seen once. The receptor was derived from a human donor in a cohort sampled during active COVID-19. Input material: peripheral blood.

In DNA form, the CDR3 reads TGTGCCAGCAGTTCCCCGGGACAGGCACTAGGGAACTATGGCTACACCTTC. Its protein product is CASSSPGQALGNYGYTF. The chain joins TRBV28 to TRBJ1-2, with TRBD1 matching over 8 bases. CDR3 length: 17 residues. V trimming: 4 bases; J trimming: 2 bases; junction bases outside the gene matches: 12. Germline values: CDR1 MDHEN, CDR2 SYDVKM.